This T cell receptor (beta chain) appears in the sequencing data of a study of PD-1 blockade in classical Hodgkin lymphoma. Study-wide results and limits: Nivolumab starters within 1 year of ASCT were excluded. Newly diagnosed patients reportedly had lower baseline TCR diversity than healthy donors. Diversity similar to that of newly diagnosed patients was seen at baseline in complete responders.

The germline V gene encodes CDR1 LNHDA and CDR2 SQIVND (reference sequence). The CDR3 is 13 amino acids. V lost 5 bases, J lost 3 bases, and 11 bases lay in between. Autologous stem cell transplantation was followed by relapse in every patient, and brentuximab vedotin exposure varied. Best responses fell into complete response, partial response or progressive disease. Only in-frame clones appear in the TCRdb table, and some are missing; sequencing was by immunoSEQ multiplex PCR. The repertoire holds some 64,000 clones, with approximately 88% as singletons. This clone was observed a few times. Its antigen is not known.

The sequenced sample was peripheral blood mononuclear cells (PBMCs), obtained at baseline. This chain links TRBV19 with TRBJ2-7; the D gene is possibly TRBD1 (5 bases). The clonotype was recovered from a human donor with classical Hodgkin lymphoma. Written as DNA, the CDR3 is TGTGCCAGTAGTCCCAGGGTTGGCTACGAGCAGTACTTC. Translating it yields CASSPRVGYEQYF.